These 6 T cell receptor beta chains were sequenced from one sample in a study of T-cell reconstitution after alpha-beta-depleted transplantation in children. The authors prepared the TCRbeta library with unique molecular identifiers. In TCRdb, the PCR reads were re-called with MiXCR into one record per CDR3 protein. This table holds 90,000 to 130,000 distinct CDR3 sequences, 10% found once. The sample was PBMCs, taken before TCRalphabeta/CD19-depleted stem cell transplant. The receptors originated from a boy younger than 10 with acute lymphoblastic leukemia, due to receive a stem cell transplant.

This clonotype turned up a few times. The chain is built from TRBV7-2 and TRBJ1-5, with 7 nucleotides matching TRBD1. After removal of 4 bases from V and 7 bases from J, the junction contained 10 bases not matched to a gene. The CDR3 is 15 residues long. Germline lookup yields CDR1 SGHTA and CDR2 FQGNSA. CDR3 coding DNA: TGTGCCAGCAGCTCTAACAGGGGATCACGACAGCCCCAGCATTTT. It is translated as CASSSNRGSRQPQHF. The entire variable domain, with the rest obtained from reference TRBV7-2 and TRBJ1-5, is as follows: GAGVSQSPSNKVTEKGKDVELRCDPISGHTALYWYRQSLGQGLEFLIYFQGNSAPDKSGLPSDRFSAERTGGSVSTLTIQRTQQEDSAVYLCASSSNRGSRQPQHFGDGTRLSIL.

In its sample, this clonotype was seen many times. The chain recombines TRBV5-1 with TRBJ2-7, with 7 nucleotides matching TRBD1. This CDR3 contains 14 residues. Germline CDR1 and CDR2: SGHRS and YFSETQ. V was clipped by 0 bases and J by 4 bases; unmatched bases: 4. CDR3 sequence (DNA): TGCGCCAGCAGCTTGGGACAGGGCCCTTACGAGCAGTACTTC. Protein product: CASSLGQGPYEQYF. Combining the CDR3 with reference TRBV5-1 and TRBJ2-7 gives the whole variable domain KAGVTQTPRYLIKTRGQQVTLSCSPISGHRSVSWYQQTPGQGLQFLFEYFSETQRNKGNFPGRFSGRQFSNSRSEMNVSTLELGDSALYLCASSLGQGPYEQYFGPGTRLTVT.

This clonotype was seen repeatedly, ten times or more. The rearrangement links TRBV27 to TRBJ2-7; maybe TRBD2 (7 bases). V was pared by 5 bases and J by 2 bases, with 16 bases between. The CDR3 has 15 residues. Per germline, CDR1 MNHEY and CDR2 SMNVEV (reference sequence). CDR3 protein: CASSPSGGQAYEQYF. DNA of the CDR3: TGTGCCAGCAGTCCTTCCGGGGGGCAAGCCTACGAGCAGTACTTC.

J is TRBJ2-5 and V is TRBV3-1; 12 bases line up with TRBD2. The CDR3 spans 16 residues. V lost 4 bases and J lost 4; bases outside the gene matches: 7. Germline V lookup: CDR1 LGHDT, CDR2 YNNKEL (reference sequence). CDR3 nucleotides: TGTGCCAGCAGCCCACCTAGCGGGAGGGCCAGAGAGACCCAGTACTTC. Protein sequence: CASSPPSGRARETQYF.

This chain uses TRBV5-6 with TRBJ2-6; D unclear. Trimming pared 6 bases from V and 0 bases from J, leaving 4 bases between. Germline V lookup: CDR1 SGHDT, CDR2 YYEEEE. This CDR3 is built from 13 residues. The CDR3 reads CASILSGANVLTF. The DNA for the CDR3 is TGTGCCAGCATCCTCTCTGGGGCCAACGTCCTGACTTTC.

This clonotype was detected a few times. This chain connects TRBV2 to TRBJ1-4, with 7 bases fitting TRBD1. This CDR3 has 13 residues. The V and J ends lost 5 bases and 14 bases, in that order; junction bases with no gene match: 11. Germline loops: CDR1 SNHLY, CDR2 FYNNEI. CDR3 coding DNA: TGTGCCAGCAGTCCCGGGACAGAGGGACAGCTGTTTTTT. Residues: CASSPGTEGQLFF.